A single sample gave rise to the 9 T cell receptor beta chains below, sequenced in a study of neurological immune-mediated disorders. TCRdb passed the 5' RACE reads through MiXCR, listing each CDR3 protein once. The sample includes approximately 84,000 distinct CDR3 sequences, approximately 4.3% of them seen just once. Time point described: longitudinal time-point 3. The sequencing sample was made of PBMCs. The receptor source for this set is a woman between 55 and 75 years old with multiple sclerosis.

This clonotype came up many times. The chain employs TRBV30 and TRBJ2-7; no clear D. Germline V gene lookup returns CDR1 GTSNPN and CDR2 SVGIG (reference sequence). Trimming shortened V by 4 bases and J by 2 bases, and 9 bases separated the two germline ends. There are 12 residues in the CDR3. The CDR3 DNA reads TGTGCCTGGAAATTTGGGACCTACGAGCAGTACTTC. The encoded protein is CAWKFGTYEQYF.

J is TRBJ2-5 and V is TRBV7-7; TRBD2 is a possible D gene (5 bases). This CDR3 is built from 14 residues. Germline V gene sequence: CDR1 SSHAT, CDR2 FNYEAQ (reference sequence). The V end lost 4 bases, the J end lost 4 bases, and 13 bases lay between the germline ends. DNA of the CDR3: TGTGCCAGCAGCTCCAGCGGTGAGGGAGAGACCCAGTACTTC. Protein sequence: CASSSSGEGETQYF.

This clonotype was seen at least ten times. The chain combines TRBV20-1 with TRBJ1-3; D uncertain. V gave up 3 bases and J gave up 4 bases, with 10 bases separating them. CDR3 length equals 13 residues. Germline CDR1 reads DFQATT; CDR2 reads SNEGSKA (reference sequence). CDR3 loop: CSASVVEGNTIYF. The CDR3 nucleotides read TGCAGTGCTAGTGTGGTGGAGGGAAACACCATATATTTT.

This clonotype was seen ten or more times. V is TRBV7-6 and J is TRBJ2-1; TRBD1 matches 9 bases. Germline V gives CDR1 SGHVS, CDR2 FNYEAQ. V shed 5 bases, J shed 8 bases, and the junction held 10 bases outside the gene matches. CDR3 size: 15 residues. CDR3 sequence (DNA): TGTGCCAGCAGCCAAGGCGTCCGGGACAGGGATGAGCAGTTCTTC. This encodes CASSQGVRDRDEQFF.

This clonotype was detected many times. The V and J genes are TRBV5-1 and TRBJ2-1; 8 nucleotides align to TRBD1. Germline CDR1 and CDR2: SGHRS and YFSETQ. V shed 1 base, J shed 6 bases, and the junction held 6 bases outside the gene matches. The CDR3 has 15 residues. The CDR3 reads CASSLYQGARNEQFF. CDR3 DNA: TGCGCCAGCAGCTTGTATCAGGGGGCGCGCAATGAGCAGTTCTTC.

This clonotype came up many times. The chain uses TRBV5-1 and TRBJ2-2; TRBD2 might be the D (6 bases). The V end lost 0 bases, the J end lost 0 bases, and 9 bases lay between the germline ends. The CDR3 totals 16 residues. Looked up from germline, CDR1 is SGHRS and CDR2 is YFSETQ. The CDR3 spells CASSLEGGTNTGELFF. The CDR3 bases are TGCGCCAGCAGCTTGGAAGGAGGGACGAACACCGGGGAGCTGTTTTTT.

In the case of this clonotype: It may be a read error: a sequence one base away is much more abundant. This chain joins TRBV3-1 and TRBJ2-1, with D hard to call. V was clipped by 1 base and J by 10 bases, with 14 bases between them. Germline V gene data show CDR1 as LGHDT and CDR2 as YNNKEL (reference sequence). This CDR3 spans 14 amino acids. This CDR3 is CASSQAQTVSEQFF. DNA of the CDR3: TGTGCCAGCAGCCAAGCGCAGACCGTATCCGAGCAGTTCTTC.

This clonotype showed up many times. V gene TRBV5-4 combines with J gene TRBJ2-2; D is tentatively TRBD1 or TRBD2 (5 bases each). The CDR3 is made up of 16 amino acids. V dropped 4 bases and J dropped 4 bases, with 17 bases sitting between them. Per the germline V gene, CDR1 is SGHNT and CDR2 is YYREEE (reference sequence). The DNA for the CDR3 is TGTGCCAGCAGCGCCGGGACGCGGCGCGTCACCGGGGAGCTGTTTTTT. Its translation is CASSAGTRRVTGELFF.

The V and J genes are TRBV7-8 and TRBJ1-1; the match to TRBD1 covers 7 bases. Germline V gives CDR1 SGHVS, CDR2 FQNEAQ. V was clipped by 2 bases and J by 1 base; unmatched bases: 1. CDR3 size: 14 residues. CDR3 in DNA: TGTGCCAGCAGCTTAACAGGGGAGAACACTGAAGCTTTCTTT. Its translation is CASSLTGENTEAFF.